The clone carrying this T cell receptor beta chain was seen only a few times. TCRdb re-derived calls from the RT-PCR reads in MiXCR, one entry per CDR3 protein. The sample records about 700,000 distinct CDR3 sequences, 11% to 15% being singletons. V was clipped by 6 bases and J by 0 bases, with 8 bases between them. There are 13 residues in the CDR3. The V gene's germline CDR1 is SGHRS and CDR2 YFSETQ. This chain joins TRBV5-1 and TRBJ2-3; D gene ambiguous. This TCR was sampled from a female donor in good health, serving as a healthy control. Specimen: memory CD4+ T cells from blood. The CDR3 DNA follows: TGCGCCAGCAAACCCGACAGCACAGATACGCAGTATTTT. It encodes CASKPDSTDTQYF. The full variable domain, with the rest looked up from reference TRBV5-1 and TRBJ2-3, is KAGVTQTPRYLIKTRGQQVTLSCSPISGHRSVSWYQQTPGQGLQFLFEYFSETQRNKGNFPGRFSGRQFSNSRSEMNVSTLELGDSALYLCASKPDSTDTQYFGPGTRLTVL.